Presented here are 24 T cell receptor beta chains from one specimen sequenced in a study of OX40 agonist ivuxolimab in advanced cancers. Assay: immunoSEQ multiplex PCR; the TCRdb copy retains only in-frame clones and omits some. The table includes 39,000 or so clones, 80% to 90% detected once. The specimen comprised CD4+ or CD8+ T cells sorted from blood, sampled in a trial of the OX40 agonist ivuxolimab. These receptors originate from an adult with an advanced solid tumor such as melanoma, head and neck, liver or kidney cancer.

The rearrangement links TRBV5-1 to TRBJ2-7; D remains ambiguous. V lost 4 bases and J lost 0, with 11 bases in between. The CDR3 covers 14 residues. Germline V gene lookup returns CDR1 SGHRS and CDR2 YFSETQ. The CDR3 sequence is CASSEVTASYEQYF. CDR3 nucleotide sequence: TGCGCCAGCAGCGAGGTGACGGCCTCCTACGAGCAGTACTTC.

V and J are TRBV11-2 and TRBJ2-7, with a tentative D call TRBD1 (6 bases). Germline CDR1 reads SGHAT; CDR2 reads FQNNGV. With 5 bases removed from V and 4 bases from J, the gap between germline ends came to 9 bases. The CDR3 length is 12 residues. Here the CDR3 DNA reads TGTGCCAGCAGCGGACAGATATACGAGCAGTACTTC. This encodes CASSGQIYEQYF. Using reference TRBV11-2 and TRBJ2-7 for the parts outside the CDR3, the full variable domain is EAGVAQSPRYKIIEKRQSVAFWCNPISGHATLYWYQQILGQGPKLLIQFQNNGVVDDSQLPKDRFSAERLKGVDSTLKIQPAKLEDSAVYLCASSGQIYEQYFGPGTRLTVT.

Here the CDR3 reads CASSQARGPGEKLFF. The CDR3 region has the DNA TGTGCCAGCAGCCAGGCGAGGGGGCCCGGAGAAAAACTGTTTTTT. V and J are TRBV5-4 and TRBJ1-4; 7 bases fit TRBD1. Germline trimming cut 4 bases from V and 8 bases from J; bases unmatched to any gene: 11. This CDR3 is 15 amino acids long. Germline CDR1 reads SGHNT; CDR2 reads YYREEE (reference sequence).

The chain joins TRBV7-2 to TRBJ1-2; D is undetermined. The V gene lost 5 bases and the J gene lost 4 bases, with 17 bases spanning the gap. The CDR3 totals 15 residues. CDR1 SGHTA and CDR2 FQGNSA come from the germline V gene. CDR3 sequence: CASSPGVQPPYGYTF. Here the CDR3 DNA reads TGTGCCAGCAGCCCTGGGGTCCAGCCCCCCTATGGCTACACCTTC.

The chain combines TRBV2 with TRBJ2-2, with a tentative D call TRBD2 (6 bases). The V end lost 5 bases, the J end lost 7 bases, and 17 bases lay between the germline ends. This CDR3 comprises 15 residues. Germline CDR1 and CDR2: SNHLY and FYNNEI. CDR3 sequence reads: CASSFASGDYGELFF. DNA for the CDR3: TGTGCCAGCAGTTTCGCCTCGGGGGATTACGGGGAGCTGTTTTTT. Using reference TRBV2 and TRBJ2-2 for the parts outside the CDR3, the full variable domain is EPEVTQTPSHQVTQMGQEVILRCVPISNHLYFYWYRQILGQKVEFLVSFYNNEISEKSEIFDDQFSVERPDGSNFTLKIRSTKLEDSAMYFCASSFASGDYGELFFGEGSRLTVL.

The CDR3 loop is CSVGMADTQYF. CDR3 sequence (DNA): TGCAGTGTGGGGATGGCGGATACGCAGTATTTT. This chain connects TRBV20-1 to TRBJ2-3, with D uncertain. Germline lookup yields CDR1 DFQATT and CDR2 SNEGSKA (reference sequence). This CDR3 has 11 residues. V shed 7 bases and J shed 6 bases, with 11 bases lying between them.

The J gene is TRBJ2-7, the V gene TRBV7-2; D possibly corresponds to TRBD2 (6 bases). CDR3 size: 15 residues. The V end lost 0 bases, the J end lost 0 bases, and 9 bases lay between the germline ends. Looked up from germline, CDR1 is SGHTA and CDR2 is FQGNSA. CDR3 loop: CASSLAAGSSYEQYF. CDR3 coding DNA: TGTGCCAGCAGCTTAGCGGCGGGGAGCTCCTACGAGCAGTACTTC.

The genes are TRBV6-1 and TRBJ2-7, with D possibly TRBD2 on 5 matching bases. Germline CDR1 MNHNS, CDR2 SASEGT. CDR3 length equals 14 residues. The V gene lost 8 bases and the J gene lost 3 bases, with 17 bases spanning the gap. CDR3 region: CASEGEGQNYEQYF. The CDR3 DNA follows: TGTGCCAGCGAAGGTGAGGGTCAGAACTACGAGCAGTACTTC.

The CDR3 protein is CASSSGAEQPQHF. The CDR3 bases are TGTGCCAGCAGTTCGGGGGCGGAGCAGCCCCAGCATTTT. The rearrangement joins TRBV6-5 to TRBJ1-5, with D possibly TRBD1 on 6 matching bases. V lost 4 bases and J lost 7, with 11 bases in between. Germline V CDR1 and CDR2: MNHEY, SVGAGI. The CDR3 is 13 amino acids.

The J gene is TRBJ2-5, the V gene TRBV5-1; D possibly corresponds to TRBD2 (5 bases). Trimming cost V 4 bases and J 0 bases, with 10 bases left between them. The CDR3 has 14 residues. Germline assignment: CDR1 SGHRS and CDR2 YFSETQ. CDR3 sequence: CASSLGGYQETQYF. CDR3 DNA sequence: TGCGCCAGCAGCCTGGGCGGGTACCAAGAGACCCAGTACTTC. The full variable domain, rest sourced from reference TRBV5-1 and TRBJ2-5, is KAGVTQTPRYLIKTRGQQVTLSCSPISGHRSVSWYQQTPGQGLQFLFEYFSETQRNKGNFPGRFSGRQFSNSRSEMNVSTLELGDSALYLCASSLGGYQETQYFGPGTRLLVL.

The rearrangement joins TRBV9 to TRBJ2-3; D unclear. Germline values: CDR1 SGDLS, CDR2 YYNGEE. The CDR3 has 16 amino acids. The V end lost 4 bases, the J end lost 0 bases, and 15 bases lay between the germline ends. The CDR3 loop reads CASSPFFAISTDTQYF. The CDR3 DNA reads TGTGCCAGCAGCCCTTTCTTCGCCATAAGCACAGATACGCAGTATTTT.

The V gene is TRBV21-1, the J gene TRBJ1-4; the D call of TRBD1 is as the table states it, not checked on the DNA. TRBV21-1 is a pseudogene. The CDR3 is made up of 16 amino acids. DNA for the CDR3: TGTGCCAGCAGCTTAAAACAGGGGCGTCTCAATGAAAAACTGTTTTTT. Protein product: CASSLKQGRLNEKLFF.

This rearrangement joins TRBV6-6 to TRBJ1-5; no reliable D call. CDR3 size: 14 residues. Looked up from germline, CDR1 is MNHNY and CDR2 is SVGAGI (reference sequence). V lost 0 bases and J lost 1, with 4 bases in between. The CDR3 loop is CASSYSFSNQPQHF. The CDR3 bases are TGTGCCAGCAGTTACTCGTTCAGCAATCAGCCCCAGCATTTT.

The chain employs TRBV4-3 and TRBJ2-7; D gene ambiguous. V lost 2 bases, J lost 6 bases, and 23 bases lay in between. CDR1 is LGHNA and CDR2 is YSLEER in the germline V gene. The CDR3 is 17 amino acids. Here the CDR3 reads CASSQPAHSASPSEQYF. The CDR3 region has the DNA TGCGCCAGCAGCCAACCAGCCCACAGCGCGTCCCCTTCCGAGCAGTACTTC.

The chain links TRBV7-9 to TRBJ2-5; 10 bases are a match to TRBD1. CDR3 length: 14 residues. V lost 3 bases to trimming and J lost 5 bases; unmatched junction nucleotides: 3. Germline CDR1 reads SEHNR; CDR2 reads FQNEAQ (reference sequence). This CDR3 is CASSLDRGEETQYF. CDR3 nucleotides: TGTGCCAGCAGCTTGGACAGGGGGGAGGAGACCCAGTACTTC.

This chain connects TRBV5-5 to TRBJ1-5, with TRBD1 as a possible D gene (5 bases). Trimming pared 7 bases from V and 2 bases from J, leaving 13 bases between. There are 14 residues in the CDR3. CDR1 and CDR2 (germline): SGHKS, YYEKEE (reference sequence). CDR3 nucleotides: TGTGCCAGCTCTTGGCAGGGCGGCAATCAGCCCCAGCATTTT. It encodes CASSWQGGNQPQHF.

The chain uses TRBV9 and TRBJ1-1; D unclear. The ends were cut back, 0 bases at V and 1 base at J, with 7 bases in the middle. The CDR3 runs to 14 residues. Germline V gene lookup returns CDR1 SGDLS and CDR2 YYNGEE. The CDR3 region is CASSVEGQNTEAFF. CDR3 in DNA: TGTGCCAGCAGCGTAGAAGGGCAGAACACTGAAGCTTTCTTT.

This sequence joins TRBV10-3 and TRBJ2-3, with 10 bases fitting TRBD1. CDR1 and CDR2 (germline): ENHRY, SYGVKD. The CDR3 has 14 residues. The CDR3: CVARETGGSDTQYF. CDR3 in DNA: TGTGTCGCCAGGGAGACAGGGGGCTCAGATACGCAGTATTTT.

This sequence joins TRBV19 and TRBJ1-5; no clear D. Trimming stripped 1 base from V and 1 base from J, with 8 bases between. The CDR3 sequence is 15 residues long. Per the germline V gene, CDR1 is LNHDA and CDR2 is SQIVND (reference sequence). CDR3 sequence (DNA): TGTGCCAGTAGTATAGTGTGGACCAGCAATCAGCCCCAGCATTTT. Residues: CASSIVWTSNQPQHF. Variable domain in full (rest from reference TRBV19 and TRBJ1-5): DGGITQSPKYLFRKEGQNVTLSCEQNLNHDAMYWYRQDPGQGLRLIYYSQIVNDFQKGDIAEGYSVSREKKESFPLTVTSAQKNPTAFYLCASSIVWTSNQPQHFGDGTRLSIL.

The rearrangement uses TRBV11-2 and TRBJ2-1; 11 nucleotides match TRBD2. V lost 5 bases and J lost 6; bases outside the gene matches: 6. This CDR3 is 15 amino acids long. Germline V lookup: CDR1 SGHAT, CDR2 FQNNGV. The DNA of the CDR3 is TGTGCCAGCAGCCTTAGCGGGGGGGCCCTCAATGAGCAGTTCTTC. Its translation: CASSLSGGALNEQFF.

Comments on this clone: The limits of the CDR3 on the DNA are not certain, so only TCRdb's listed CDR3 is given. This chain links TRBV20-1 with TRBJ1-1. CDR1 and CDR2 from the germline V gene are DFQATT and SNEGSKA (reference sequence). The length of the CDR3 is 11 amino acids, counting both ends. CDR3: CSARVTLKLSF.

This chain links TRBV6-1 with TRBJ2-1, with D possibly being TRBD2 (6 bases). CDR1 is MNHNS and CDR2 is SASEGT in the germline V gene. V was clipped by 3 bases and J by 8 bases, with 11 bases between them. The CDR3 is 13 amino acids. DNA for the CDR3: TGTGCCAGCAGTGATCTGGGGGGATATGAGCAGTTCTTC. As protein: CASSDLGGYEQFF.

The V and J genes are TRBV11-3 and TRBJ1-2; 9 nucleotides match TRBD1. The V segment lost 2 bases and the J segment 7 bases; nucleotides outside the gene matches: 5. The CDR3 consists of 14 residues. In germline, CDR1 is SGHNT, CDR2 YENEEA. The DNA of the CDR3 is TGTGCCAGCAGCTTACGGACAGGGGTTGGTGGCTACACCTTC. This translates into CASSLRTGVGGYTF.

This chain joins TRBV9 and TRBJ2-3; 9 nucleotides line up with TRBD1. The length of the CDR3 is 15 residues. The germline V gene encodes CDR1 SGDLS and CDR2 YYNGEE. V was clipped by 3 bases and J by 2 bases; unmatched bases: 4. The CDR3 here is CASSARQGDTDTQYF. As DNA, the CDR3 is TGTGCCAGCAGCGCCCGACAGGGGGACACAGATACGCAGTATTTT.